The text below deals with one T cell receptor (beta chain). Measured with immunoSEQ multiplex PCR; TCRdb has only the in-frame clones, and not every one. Altogether under 350,000 clones are present, 86% being singletons, with the ten largest covering about 4%. Per germline, CDR1 SGHDT and CDR2 YYEEEE. This CDR3 is built from 17 residues. The germline V and J ends were trimmed by 0 bases and 4 bases, with 16 bases remaining between them. The sample is drawn from a study of blood T cell repertoires in COVID-19. Study in general: Samples taken during acute and convalescent COVID-19 were collected in the United States, Italy and Spain.

The material sequenced was peripheral blood. The rearrangement links TRBV5-6 to TRBJ2-2; TRBD1 is a possible D gene (6 bases). The receptor was isolated from a man between 18 and 35 years old with active or convalescent COVID-19. In DNA form, the CDR3 reads TGTGCCAGCAGCTTGGTACGGCAGGGGCTGTTCACCGGGGAGCTGTTTTTT. Its protein product is CASSLVRQGLFTGELFF.